Listed here are 17 T cell receptor beta chains from one sample, sequenced in a study of T cell responses to AZD1222 COVID-19 vaccine. Only in-frame clones appear in the TCRdb table, and some are missing; sequencing was by immunoSEQ multiplex PCR. This table holds over 150,000 clones, approximately 87% found once. The source was peripheral blood, collected 28 days after the second AZD1222 dose. These receptors were taken from an adult who received the AZD1222 COVID-19 vaccine.

The chain joins TRBV30 to TRBJ1-2, with 8 bases aligning to TRBD1. After removal of 0 bases from V and 2 bases from J, the junction contained 5 bases not matched to a gene. CDR3 length equals 15 residues. The germline gives CDR1 GTSNPN, CDR2 SVGIG (reference sequence). The DNA for the CDR3 is TGTGCCTGGAGTGTACTCCGGGACAGGAACTATGGCTACACCTTC. It translates to CAWSVLRDRNYGYTF. Combining the CDR3 with reference TRBV30 and TRBJ1-2 gives the whole variable domain SQTIHQWPATLVQPVGSPLSLECTVEGTSNPNLYWYRQAAGRGLQLLFYSVGIGQISSEVPQNLSASRPQDRQFILSSKKLLLSDSGFYLCAWSVLRDRNYGYTFGSGTRLTVV.

CDR3 residues: CAGDREATEAFF. The CDR3 DNA reads as TGTGCCGGCGACAGGGAGGCCACTGAAGCTTTCTTT. The gene calls are TRBV30 and TRBJ1-1, with TRBD1 identical over 7 bases. From germline, CDR1 is GTSNPN and CDR2 SVGIG (reference sequence). The CDR3 contains 12 residues. The V and J ends lost 8 bases and 4 bases, in that order; junction bases with no gene match: 7. The full variable domain, its missing parts supplied by reference TRBV30 and TRBJ1-1, is SQTIHQWPATLVQPVGSPLSLECTVEGTSNPNLYWYRQAAGRGLQLLFYSVGIGQISSEVPQNLSASRPQDRQFILSSKKLLLSDSGFYLCAGDREATEAFFGQGTRLTVV.

CDR3 amino acids: CASSPRHGGTGELFF. The CDR3 coding sequence is TGTGCCAGCAGCCCCAGGCACGGGGGCACCGGGGAGCTGTTTTTT. The rearrangement joins TRBV9 to TRBJ2-2; a weak D match, TRBD2 (6 bases). Trimming left V 4 bases short and J 4 bases short, with 14 bases between. The CDR3 consists of 15 residues. Per the germline V gene, CDR1 is SGDLS and CDR2 is YYNGEE.

J is TRBJ2-3 and V is TRBV30, with 7 nucleotides matching TRBD2. Germline V CDR1 and CDR2: GTSNPN, SVGIG (reference sequence). Trimming cost V 3 bases and J 0 bases; bases outside gene matches: 3. The length of the CDR3 is 14 residues. DNA of the CDR3: TGTGCCTGGAGGGCGGGGGTAAGCACAGATACGCAGTATTTT. Encoded protein: CAWRAGVSTDTQYF. The full variable domain, completed using reference TRBV30 and TRBJ2-3, is SQTIHQWPATLVQPVGSPLSLECTVEGTSNPNLYWYRQAAGRGLQLLFYSVGIGQISSEVPQNLSASRPQDRQFILSSKKLLLSDSGFYLCAWRAGVSTDTQYFGPGTRLTVL.

The rearrangement links TRBV15 to TRBJ1-2; D might be TRBD1 (5 bases). The V gene lost 3 bases and the J gene lost 6 bases, with 17 bases spanning the gap. The CDR3 has 15 residues. In germline, CDR1 is LNHNV, CDR2 YYDKDF (reference sequence). The CDR3 coding sequence is TGTGCCACCAGCAGGGTCCCAAGGGGACGAAATGGCTACACCTTC. As protein: CATSRVPRGRNGYTF.

The V gene is TRBV3-1 (or the pseudogene TRBV3-2), the J gene TRBJ1-3; TRBD1 is a possible D gene (6 bases). The CDR3 length is 14 residues. The germline V and J ends were trimmed by 0 bases and 4 bases, with 7 bases remaining between them. The germline V gene has CDR1 LGHDT and CDR2 YNNKEL (reference sequence). The CDR3 DNA reads as TGTGCCAGCAGCCAAGAGGACAGAGGAAACACCATATATTTT. Translated, it gives CASSQEDRGNTIYF.

This rearrangement joins TRBV2 to TRBJ2-1; D possibly uses TRBD1 or TRBD2 (5 bases each). Looked up from germline, CDR1 is SNHLY and CDR2 is FYNNEI. The V end was cut by 9 bases, the J end by 4 bases, with 16 bases between. The CDR3 has 14 residues. CDR3 sequence (DNA): TGTGCCAGTGATGCGAACGGGGCTTACAATGAGCAGTTCTTC. The encoded protein is CASDANGAYNEQFF.

CDR3 in amino acids: CARAGSYNSPLHF. In nucleotides, the CDR3 is TGCGCCAGGGCGGGGTCCTATAATTCACCCCTCCACTTT. The chain links TRBV23-1 to TRBJ1-6; D not certain. TRBV23-1 has ORF status, its function being uncertain. Trimming removed 9 bases from V and 1 base from J, with 7 bases in between. CDR3 length: 13 amino acids.

The V call is TRBV19, the J call TRBJ2-7; the D is unclear. The V and J ends lost 9 bases and 5 bases respectively, with 8 bases between them. This CDR3 spans 10 amino acids. Germline V gene lookup returns CDR1 LNHDA and CDR2 SQIVND (reference sequence). The CDR3 nucleotides are TGTGCCAGCGGAAGTAACGAGCAGTACTTC. The encoded protein is CASGSNEQYF.

The V call is TRBV11-2, the J call TRBJ2-1, with TRBD1 matching 8 bases. Germline V gene data show CDR1 as SGHAT and CDR2 as FQNNGV. The length of the CDR3 is 15 residues. The V gene end was trimmed by 4 bases and the J gene end by 8 bases; junction bases not matched to a gene: 10. The CDR3 sequence is CASSSTPDRVDEQFF. The CDR3 DNA reads TGTGCCAGCAGCTCAACTCCGGACAGGGTGGATGAGCAGTTCTTC. Full variable domain (rest looked up from reference TRBV11-2 and TRBJ2-1): EAGVAQSPRYKIIEKRQSVAFWCNPISGHATLYWYQQILGQGPKLLIQFQNNGVVDDSQLPKDRFSAERLKGVDSTLKIQPAKLEDSAVYLCASSSTPDRVDEQFFGPGTRLTVL.

The V call is TRBV5-1, the J call TRBJ1-1, with 7 bases that match TRBD1. The CDR3 totals 16 residues. CDR1 SGHRS and CDR2 YFSETQ come from the germline V gene. Losses at the gene ends were 0 bases for V and 8 bases for J; bases not matched to a gene: 13. The CDR3 is CASSLGAERPGGEAFF. CDR3 bases: TGCGCCAGCAGCTTGGGAGCAGAACGTCCAGGGGGAGAAGCTTTCTTT.

CDR3 sequence (DNA): TGTGCCACCAGCAGAGATCTAGCTAATGAAAAACTGTTTTTT. This encodes CATSRDLANEKLFF. The J gene is TRBJ1-4, the V gene TRBV15; no reliable D call. Germline CDR1 is LNHNV and CDR2 is YYDKDF (reference sequence). The CDR3 has 14 amino acids. The V gene lost 0 bases and the J gene lost 3 bases, with 5 bases spanning the gap. The whole variable domain, filled in from reference TRBV15 and TRBJ1-4, reads DAMVIQNPRYQVTQFGKPVTLSCSQTLNHNVMYWYQQKSSQAPKLLFHYYDKDFNNEADTPDNFQSRRPNTSFCFLDIRSPGLGDTAMYLCATSRDLANEKLFFGSGTQLSVL.

The chain joins TRBV27 to TRBJ2-7; D is tentatively TRBD1 or TRBD2 (5 bases each). Trimming removed 3 bases at V and 2 bases at J, with 14 bases between. In germline, CDR1 is MNHEY, CDR2 SMNVEV (reference sequence). This CDR3 has 15 residues. The CDR3 reads CASSLGVPTTYEQYF. The CDR3 DNA reads TGTGCCAGCAGTTTGGGGGTCCCGACTACCTACGAGCAGTACTTC.

The CDR3 DNA reads as TGTGCCAGCAGCCCCGGGACATACTTAACCGGGGAGCTGTTTTTT. It specifies CASSPGTYLTGELFF. This chain links TRBV6-4 with TRBJ2-2, with a tentative D call TRBD1 (6 bases). V was clipped by 6 bases and J by 5 bases, with 16 bases between them. Germline values: CDR1 MRHNA, CDR2 SNTAGT. The CDR3 contains 15 residues.

This clone was found once. CDR3 DNA: TGTGCCAGCACCCCGCTAGACCTAACTGGGTCACCCCTCCACTTT. As protein: CASTPLDLTGSPLHF. The genes are TRBV9 and TRBJ1-6; D gene ambiguous. The V gene lost 6 bases and the J gene lost 10 bases, with 20 bases spanning the gap. From germline, CDR1 is SGDLS and CDR2 YYNGEE. The CDR3 extends over 15 amino acids.

J is TRBJ1-3 and V is TRBV6-5, with a weak D call TRBD1 (5 bases). Trimming pared 7 bases from V and 2 bases from J, leaving 9 bases between. This CDR3 has 13 amino acids. Per the germline V gene, CDR1 is MNHEY and CDR2 is SVGAGI. This chain's CDR3 is CASIAGAGNTIYF. Written as DNA, the CDR3 is TGTGCCAGCATTGCGGGGGCTGGAAACACCATATATTTT.

This chain uses TRBV15 with TRBJ1-4; D possibly corresponds to TRBD1 (6 bases). From germline, CDR1 is LNHNV and CDR2 YYDKDF (reference sequence). The CDR3 consists of 13 residues. V was clipped by 5 bases and J by 5 bases, with 9 bases between them. The CDR3, as DNA: TGTGCCACCAGCGGGGGCGCGAATGAAAAACTGTTTTTT. Translation gives CATSGGANEKLFF.